The rows below give T cell receptor beta chains drawn from one sample of a study of graft-versus-host responses after intestinal transplantation. Antigen specificity for these receptors is unknown. Libraries were prepared by immunoSEQ multiplex PCR; TCRdb keeps only in-frame clonotypes and omits some of them. Of tens of thousands of clones listed, about 94% are singletons. Sequences were derived from unstimulated CD4+ T cells sorted from spleen or lymph node cells, sampled before transplant. These receptors were taken from a human donor who was the organ donor for an intestinal transplant. Both conserved end residues are part of each CDR3. The order of the fields is J gene, clone size, D gene, V gene, CDR3 protein, CDR3 DNA. The D gene is left open where the match is weak. A row's size may be missing; if present it is once, few, many or a size class.

J: TRBJ2-3
size: -
D: TRBD2
V: TRBV2
CDR3: CASSAWRGGADTQYF
DNA: TGTGCCAGCAGTGCCTGGCGGGGGGGCGCAGATACGCAGTATTTT

J: TRBJ2-5
size: -
D: TRBD2
V: TRBV7-2
CDR3: CASSLGGGETQYF
DNA: TGTGCCAGCAGCTTAGGGGGAGGGGAGACCCAGTACTTC

J: TRBJ2-1
size: -
D: TRBD1
V: TRBV28
CDR3: CASGIWGQGSNNEQFF
DNA: TGTGCCAGCGGAATATGGGGACAGGGGTCGAACAATGAGCAGTTCTTC

J: TRBJ2-3
size: -
D: -
V: TRBV7-2
CDR3: CASTATDTQYF
DNA: TGTGCCAGCACAGCCACAGATACGCAGTATTTT

J: TRBJ2-7
size: -
D: TRBD2
V: TRBV7-2
CDR3: CASSFSGGTSSYEQYF
DNA: TGTGCCAGCAGCTTTAGCGGGGGGACTAGCTCCTACGAGCAGTACTTC

J: TRBJ2-2
size: -
D: -
V: TRBV18
CDR3: CASSPGGTGELFF
DNA: TGTGCCAGCTCACCAGGGGGCACCGGGGAGCTGTTTTTT

J: TRBJ1-4
size: once
D: TRBD1
V: TRBV7-9
CDR3: CASSSVGTGGNEKLFF
DNA: TGTGCCAGCAGCTCCGTAGGGACAGGGGGTAATGAAAAACTGTTTTTT

J: TRBJ1-2
size: -
D: -
V: TRBV5-1
CDR3: CASRTGSSVYGYTF
DNA: TGCGCCAGCAGGACTGGCAGCTCCGTCTATGGCTACACCTTC

J: TRBJ2-5
size: -
D: TRBD2
V: TRBV18
CDR3: CASSPGGQETQYF
DNA: TGTGCCAGCTCCCCCGGGGGGCAAGAGACCCAGTACTTC

J: TRBJ2-7
size: -
D: -
V: TRBV7-2
CDR3: CASSLLLGYEQYF
DNA: TGTGCCAGCAGCTTACTGCTGGGCTACGAGCAGTACTTC

J: TRBJ1-5
size: -
D: -
V: TRBV19
CDR3: CASRDSNQPQHF
DNA: TGTGCCAGTAGGGACAGCAATCAGCCCCAGCATTTT

J: TRBJ2-7
size: once
D: -
V: TRBV29-1
CDR3: CSVRGSYEQYF
DNA: TGCAGCGTTAGAGGGTCCTACGAGCAGTACTTC

J: TRBJ2-1
size: few
D: -
V: TRBV7-3
CDR3: CASSVQTGSYNEQFF
DNA: TGTGCCAGCAGCGTCCAGACAGGAAGCTACAATGAGCAGTTCTTC

J: TRBJ2-7
size: -
D: -
V: TRBV27
CDR3: CTGGRWSSYEQYF
DNA: TGTACCGGCGGTAGGTGGAGCTCCTACGAGCAGTACTTC

J: TRBJ2-3
size: -
D: TRBD1
V: TRBV7-9
CDR3: CASSLGRQGRTDTQYF
DNA: TGTGCCAGCAGCTTAGGAAGACAGGGCCGCACAGATACGCAGTATTTT

J: TRBJ1-5
size: -
D: -
V: TRBV6-1
CDR3: CASSEEGSQPQHF
DNA: TGTGCCAGCAGTGAAGAGGGGTCACAGCCCCAGCATTTT

J: TRBJ2-1
size: -
D: -
V: TRBV27
CDR3: CASSKRGEQFF
DNA: TGTGCCAGCAGTAAACGGGGCGAGCAGTTCTTC

J: TRBJ2-5
size: -
D: TRBD2
V: TRBV29-1
CDR3: CSGAGDLKTQYF
DNA: TGCAGCGGGGCGGGGGACTTAAAGACCCAGTACTTC

J: TRBJ2-2
size: -
D: -
V: TRBV7-6
CDR3: CASSLINTGELFF
DNA: TGTGCCAGCAGCTTAATCAACACCGGGGAGCTGTTTTTT

J: TRBJ1-1
size: -
D: -
V: TRBV6-5
CDR3: CASSYNVNTEAFF
DNA: TGTGCCAGCAGTTACAACGTGAACACTGAAGCTTTCTTT

J: TRBJ1-6
size: -
D: -
V: TRBV27
CDR3: CASSLGTRRAGYSPLHF
DNA: TGTGCCAGCAGTTTAGGGACTCGCCGGGCGGGATATTCACCCCTCCACTTT

J: TRBJ2-7
size: -
D: -
V: TRBV7-2
CDR3: CASSFGPRSYEQYF
DNA: TGTGCCAGCAGCTTTGGACCGCGCTCCTACGAGCAGTACTTC

J: TRBJ2-1
size: -
D: TRBD2
V: TRBV5-1
CDR3: CASSRTSGGAPKYNEQFF
DNA: TGCGCCAGCAGCCGAACTAGCGGGGGGGCCCCTAAATACAATGAGCAGTTCTTC

J: TRBJ2-2
size: -
D: -
V: TRBV7-3
CDR3: CASSSTRTGELFF
DNA: TGTGCCAGCAGCTCGACTAGGACCGGGGAGCTGTTTTTT

J: TRBJ2-3
size: -
D: -
V: TRBV5-1
CDR3: CASSYDLGADTQYF
DNA: TGCGCCAGCAGCTATGACCTAGGGGCAGATACGCAGTATTTT

J: TRBJ2-3
size: -
D: -
V: TRBV27
CDR3: CASSLGVGVSTDTQYF
DNA: TGTGCCAGCAGTTTAGGGGTGGGGGTTAGCACAGATACGCAGTATTTT

J: TRBJ2-7
size: once
D: -
V: TRBV20-1
CDR3: CSARHYEQYF
DNA: TGCAGTGCTAGACACTACGAGCAGTACTTC

J: TRBJ1-1
size: -
D: -
V: TRBV19
CDR3: CASAPWGQVTEAFF
DNA: TGTGCCTCAGCCCCTTGGGGGCAGGTCACTGAAGCTTTCTTT

J: TRBJ2-7
size: -
D: TRBD1
V: TRBV30
CDR3: CAGTVASYEQYF
DNA: TGTGCGGGGACAGTCGCCTCCTACGAGCAGTACTTC

J: TRBJ1-1
size: few
D: -
V: TRBV6-4
CDR3: CASSESRNTEAFF
DNA: TGTGCCAGCAGTGAATCGAGGAACACTGAAGCTTTCTTT

J: TRBJ2-3
size: -
D: -
V: TRBV7-3
CDR3: CASSLGPGTDTQYF
DNA: TGTGCCAGCAGCTTGGGTCCGGGGACAGATACGCAGTATTTT

J: TRBJ2-2
size: -
D: -
V: TRBV4-3
CDR3: CASSQALSGLRGTGELFF
DNA: TGCGCCAGCAGCCAAGCCCTTTCAGGCCTCAGGGGCACCGGGGAGCTGTTTTTT

J: TRBJ1-3
size: -
D: -
V: TRBV4-2
CDR3: CASSQRQGAGNTIYF
DNA: TGTGCCAGCAGCCAACGGCAGGGTGCTGGAAACACCATATATTTT

J: TRBJ1-2
size: -
D: -
V: TRBV6-1
CDR3: CASSEAGREGSYGYTF
DNA: TGTGCCAGCAGTGAAGCTGGGAGGGAAGGTAGCTATGGCTACACCTTC

J: TRBJ2-3
size: -
D: TRBD2
V: TRBV5-1
CDR3: CASSFFLRGDTDTQYF
DNA: TGCGCCAGCAGCTTCTTCTTGCGGGGGGACACAGATACGCAGTATTTT

J: TRBJ1-2
size: -
D: TRBD1
V: TRBV11-2
CDR3: CASSVPGTGALYGYTF
DNA: TGTGCCAGCAGCGTGCCCGGGACAGGGGCCTTATATGGCTACACCTTC

J: TRBJ2-4
size: -
D: -
V: TRBV7-8
CDR3: CASSLGWTVNIQYF
DNA: TGTGCCAGCAGCTTAGGATGGACAGTTAACATTCAGTACTTC

J: TRBJ2-5
size: -
D: -
V: TRBV7-2
CDR3: CASSLKRGRISETQYF
DNA: TGTGCCAGCAGCTTAAAGCGCGGGCGTATTTCAGAGACCCAGTACTTC